This T cell receptor beta chain is from a study of cytomegalovirus exposure and HLA in healthy donors. Details on this clone: Its antigen is unknown.

Whole-study findings and limits: It was shown in a later analysis that HLA-associated TCR beta chains were more clonally expanded than other, equally common chains.

PCR primers comprised 60 Vbeta and 13 Jbeta primers. Data came from immunoSEQ multiplex PCR; TCRdb stores just in-frame clones and leaves some out. The sample shows some 120,000 clones, roughly 8.3% of them seen only once. Germline values: CDR1 LGHNA, CDR2 YSLEER. The CDR3 has 14 residues. The V and J ends lost 0 bases and 5 bases respectively, with 8 bases between them. The source is a man aged 40-50 years in good health and CMV-seronegative. The sample taken for sequencing was PBMCs. J is TRBJ1-5 and V is TRBV4-3; no clear D. This chain's CDR3 is CASSQDRQDQPQHF. The CDR3 DNA reads TGCGCCAGCAGCCAAGACAGACAAGATCAGCCCCAGCATTTT.